This T cell receptor (beta chain) derives from a study of cytomegalovirus exposure and HLA in healthy donors. As for the study in general: The same platform was used for the 110 or so validation repertoires and the approximately 670 first-cohort repertoires, a later analysis reported. Study findings and constraints: Cytomegalovirus association was assigned to about 150 TCR beta chains. Most sequenced TCRs were rare (though some public TCRs occurred in many donors).

Germline V gene lookup returns CDR1 SGHKS and CDR2 YYEKEE (reference sequence). CDR3 size: 14 residues. Trimming removed 0 bases from V and 4 bases from J, with 8 bases in between. The approximately 120-subject validation cohort, separate from the 666-subject first cohort, included the donors. Turning to this clone: What it recognizes is unknown.

Sequenced by immunoSEQ multiplex PCR; TCRdb stores in-frame clones only, minus some. Among 200,000 to 300,000 clones listed, roughly 89% were seen once. The chain uses TRBV5-5 and TRBJ2-1; D ambiguous. Sequenced input: PBMCs. The sequence was collected from a man between 18 and 35 years old in good health and CMV-seronegative. The CDR3 DNA reads TGTGCCAGCAGCTTGGACGTCAGATACAATGAGCAGTTCTTC. This translates into CASSLDVRYNEQFF.